This T cell receptor beta chain was profiled in a study of early T cells in non-severe SARS-CoV-2 infection. As for the study in general: Unsorted whole blood bulk RNA was sequenced, with unpaired chains.

Unmatched junction bases numbered 8, after V lost 5 bases and J lost 4 bases. The CDR3 is 14 residues long. The germline gives CDR1 DFQATT, CDR2 SNEGSKA (reference sequence). Study-wide points: Matching with VDJdb favored anti-spike CD8 responses (missing private and CD4 specificities).

This clonotype has ten or more counts. Its specificity is unknown. Separate cDNA molecules each had unique molecular identifiers attached to them. TCRdb reanalysed the 5' RACE reads using MiXCR and keeps one entry per CDR3 protein. The sample consists of 30,000 to 40,000 distinct CDR3 sequences, about 5.6% of them appearing once. The rearrangement links TRBV20-1 to TRBJ2-1; 7 bases agree with TRBD2. Sequencing input: whole blood. The receptor was isolated from an adult who was a healthcare worker with PCR-confirmed SARS-CoV-2 infection or an uninfected control (not recorded which). This CDR3 reads CSAPAPSGYNEQFF. Here the CDR3 DNA reads TGCAGTGCTCCCGCTCCTAGCGGTTACAATGAGCAGTTCTTC.